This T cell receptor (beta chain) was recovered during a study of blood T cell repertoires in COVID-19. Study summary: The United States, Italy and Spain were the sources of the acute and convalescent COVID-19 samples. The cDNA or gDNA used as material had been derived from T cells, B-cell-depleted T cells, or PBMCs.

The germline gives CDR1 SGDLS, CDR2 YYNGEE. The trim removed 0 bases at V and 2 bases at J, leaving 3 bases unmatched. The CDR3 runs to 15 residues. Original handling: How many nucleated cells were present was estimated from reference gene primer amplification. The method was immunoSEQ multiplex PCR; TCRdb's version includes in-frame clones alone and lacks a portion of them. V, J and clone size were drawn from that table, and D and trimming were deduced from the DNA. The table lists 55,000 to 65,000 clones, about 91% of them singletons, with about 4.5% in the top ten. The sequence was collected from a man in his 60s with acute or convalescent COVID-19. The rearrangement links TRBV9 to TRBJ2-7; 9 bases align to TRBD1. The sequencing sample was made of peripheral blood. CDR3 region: CASSVDTGGTYEQYF. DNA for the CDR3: TGTGCCAGCAGCGTAGATACAGGGGGCACCTACGAGCAGTACTTC.